These 31 T cell receptor beta chains were sequenced from one sample in a study of blood T cells in healthy people across ages. A second PCR, run for roughly 7 to 12 cycles, used a sample-barcoded 5' primer plus a J-beta primer mix. TCRdb fed the 5' RACE reads into MiXCR, producing one record per CDR3 protein. The sample holds 650,000 to 1,000,000 distinct CDR3 sequences, around half seen once. The sequenced sample was blood. The source is an elderly man in good health.

This clonotype appeared many times. The chain employs TRBV4-3 and TRBJ2-3; 7 bases match TRBD2. The CDR3 totals 17 residues. Germline loops: CDR1 LGHNA, CDR2 YSLEER. Germline trimming cut 0 bases from V and 4 bases from J; bases unmatched to any gene: 10. CDR3 DNA: TGCGCCAGCAGCCAAGACAACGCGGGGAGGGTCGCAGATACGCAGTATTTT. It is translated as CASSQDNAGRVADTQYF.

The V and J genes are TRBV29-1 and TRBJ1-3; 9 bases are shared with TRBD1. This CDR3 comprises 13 residues. Germline trimming cut 6 bases from V and 7 bases from J; bases unmatched to any gene: 7. Looked up from germline, CDR1 is SQVTM and CDR2 is ANQGSEA. CDR3 bases: TGCAGCGTCACAGGGACAGGGTCCAACACCATATATTTT. It yields the protein CSVTGTGSNTIYF.

This clonotype was counted between two and nine times. The CDR3 bases are TGTGCCAGCAGTTTAGAGACTAGACTAGATACGCAGTATTTT. Residues: CASSLETRLDTQYF. The gene calls are TRBV27 and TRBJ2-3; maybe TRBD2 (6 bases). The CDR3 has 14 amino acids. Trimming cost V 2 bases and J 5 bases, with 11 bases left between them. Germline V gives CDR1 MNHEY, CDR2 SMNVEV (reference sequence).

This clonotype came up a few times. The chain links TRBV29-1 to TRBJ2-7; D is uncertain. CDR3 length: 11 residues. V was trimmed by 6 bases and J by 4 bases, leaving 10 bases between them. Germline V lookup: CDR1 SQVTM, CDR2 ANQGSEA. DNA for the CDR3: TGCAGCGTCACGGACCCATACGAGCAGTACTTC. Translated, it gives CSVTDPYEQYF.

Note on this clonotype: A much larger clone sits a single nucleotide away, making a read error possible. The V call is TRBV20-1, the J call TRBJ2-3; 12 positions agree with TRBD2. CDR1 is DFQATT, CDR2 SNEGSKA, per germline (reference sequence). The V gene end was trimmed by 6 bases and the J gene end by 4 bases; junction bases not matched to a gene: 5. The CDR3 length is 14 residues. Here the CDR3 DNA reads TGCAGTGCCGCCGGGACTAGCGGGCCAGATACGCAGTATTTT. As protein: CSAAGTSGPDTQYF.

The genes are TRBV30 and TRBJ2-7; 8 bases agree with TRBD1. The CDR3 contains 12 residues. V gave up 5 bases and J gave up 9 bases; unmatched junction bases: 9. CDR1 is GTSNPN and CDR2 is SVGIG in the germline V gene (reference sequence). The CDR3 spells CAWRRGHGGQYF. In DNA form, the CDR3 reads TGTGCCTGGCGCAGGGGGCACGGGGGGCAGTACTTC.

The chain is built from TRBV6-2 or TRBV6-3 and TRBJ2-1, with 8 bases matching TRBD2. Germline CDR1 and CDR2: MNHEY and SVGEGT. V shed 2 bases and J 9 bases; nucleotides not matched to a gene: 9. The CDR3 totals 15 residues. CDR3 DNA: TGTGCCAGCAGTTACCTCCGGGAGGGCCGGGGTGAGCAGTTCTTC. Translated: CASSYLREGRGEQFF.

V gene TRBV6-6 combines with J gene TRBJ2-4; tentatively, D is TRBD2 (6 bases). TRBJ2-7 explains the end of the DNA better; the J call may be wrong. Germline values: CDR1 MNHNY, CDR2 SVGAGI (reference sequence). This CDR3 spans 14 amino acids. For the CDR3, the DNA is TGTGCCAGCAGCCCTACGGGACTCCAATACGAGCAGTACTTC. It encodes CASSPTGLQYEQYF.

This clonotype has more than one count but fewer than ten. The chain uses TRBV20-1 and TRBJ2-1; unclear D gene. V was shortened by 8 bases and J by 0 bases, with 8 bases between the two germline ends. CDR1 DFQATT and CDR2 SNEGSKA come from the germline V gene (reference sequence). The CDR3 contains 12 residues. CDR3 protein: CSSGPSYNEQFF. DNA of the CDR3: TGCAGTTCCGGGCCCTCCTACAATGAGCAGTTCTTC.

This chain connects TRBV28 to TRBJ1-6; the D is unclear. V was cut by 6 bases and J by 2 bases, with 11 bases left in between. Germline V gene lookup returns CDR1 MDHEN and CDR2 SYDVKM. This CDR3 region has 15 residues. The CDR3 region has the DNA TGTGCCAGCAGGGCTTTTGAAGCCTATAATTCACCCCTCCACTTT. Amino acids: CASRAFEAYNSPLHF.

This clonotype showed up just a few times. The V gene is TRBV28, the J gene TRBJ2-5; D is possibly TRBD2 (5 bases). Between the trimmed V and J ends, which lost 2 bases and 3 bases, there was a span of 13 bases. The CDR3 loop spans 15 amino acids. Germline CDR1 and CDR2: MDHEN and SYDVKM. CDR3 sequence (DNA): TGTGCCAGCAGTTTAAGCAGCGGCTTGAAAGAGACCCAGTACTTC. Translation gives CASSLSSGLKETQYF. The entire variable domain, with the rest obtained from reference TRBV28 and TRBJ2-5, is as follows: DVKVTQSSRYLVKRTGEKVFLECVQDMDHENMFWYRQDPGLGLRLIYFSYDVKMKEKGDIPEGYSVSREKKERFSLILESASTNQTSMYLCASSLSSGLKETQYFGPGTRLLVL.

The chain employs TRBV15 and TRBJ1-5; 8 nucleotides align to TRBD1. The germline CDR1 and CDR2 sequences are LNHNV and YYDKDF (reference sequence). The CDR3 spans 19 residues. The trim removed 5 bases at V and 7 bases at J, leaving 22 bases unmatched. CDR3 coding DNA: TGTGCCACCAGCTTAGGGCCCGGACAGGGACTCCTGTGGAGCCAGCCCCAGCATTTT. It codes for CATSLGPGQGLLWSQPQHF.

Points on this clonotype: One end of the junction does not line up with germline, which may come from a read error. The genes are TRBV2 and TRBJ2-7; TRBD1 matches 7 bases. Germline CDR1 reads SNHLY; CDR2 reads FYNNEI. The CDR3 spans 14 residues. CDR3 coding DNA: TGTGCCAGCAGAGACCGGACAGGCTCCTACGGGCAGTACTTC. It encodes CASRDRTGSYGQYF.

The chain employs TRBV11-2 and TRBJ1-2; D unresolved. Trimming removed 0 bases at V and 13 bases at J, with 18 bases between. Germline V gene lookup returns CDR1 SGHAT and CDR2 FQNNGV. This CDR3 is built from 14 residues. In DNA form, the CDR3 reads TGTGCCAGCAGCTTAGAGAGAACCTCGAAGGTCTGCACCTTC. Its protein is CASSLERTSKVCTF.

V and J are TRBV7-2 and TRBJ2-5; 7 bases align to TRBD2. V lost 5 bases and J lost 4; bases outside the gene matches: 7. CDR1 and CDR2 from the germline V gene are SGHTA and FQGNSA. This CDR3 has 14 amino acids. The CDR3 is CASSPAGSGETQYF. In DNA form, the CDR3 reads TGTGCCAGCAGCCCAGCGGGAAGTGGAGAGACCCAGTACTTC.

This clonotype has only a few counts. This chain uses TRBV20-1 with TRBJ2-5, with 8 bases aligning to TRBD2. CDR1 and CDR2 from the germline V gene are DFQATT and SNEGSKA (reference sequence). The CDR3 sequence is 15 residues long. The V and J ends lost 6 bases and 0 bases, in that order; junction bases with no gene match: 9. This chain's CDR3 is CSAKRGSGNQETQYF. The CDR3 DNA is TGCAGTGCAAAGAGGGGTAGCGGGAACCAAGAGACCCAGTACTTC.

This chain uses TRBV11-1 with TRBJ2-1; a weak D match, TRBD2 (6 bases). V lost 3 bases and J lost 5, with 17 bases in between. This CDR3 spans 16 amino acids. In germline, CDR1 is SGHAT, CDR2 FQDESV (reference sequence). CDR3 nucleotide sequence: TGTGCCAGCAGCTTCCGAGGAGGGATCCTCGACAATGAGCAGTTCTTC. Translated, it gives CASSFRGGILDNEQFF.

This clonotype appeared a few times. The chain links TRBV3-1 to TRBJ2-1; no firm D call. Trimming pared 3 bases from V and 6 bases from J, leaving 12 bases between. The CDR3 totals 14 residues. Germline values: CDR1 LGHDT, CDR2 YNNKEL (reference sequence). The CDR3 DNA follows: TGTGCCAGCAGCCAGGCGGTGGGGATCAATGAGCAGTTCTTC. Translation: CASSQAVGINEQFF.

The chain joins TRBV7-2 to TRBJ2-5; 7 bases align to TRBD2. Matching the DNA end better, TRBJ2-1 makes the J call doubtful. The CDR3 length is 13 residues. Germline CDR1 is SGHTA and CDR2 is FQGNSA. CDR3 loop: CASSYGGRETQFF. In nucleotides, the CDR3 is TGTGCCAGCAGCTACGGAGGGAGGGAGACCCAGTTCTTC.

Regarding this clonotype: Since a much larger clone is just one base distant, this may be a read error. The rearrangement joins TRBV7-9 to TRBJ2-4; D is unresolved. TRBJ2-7 explains the end of the DNA better; the J call may be wrong. Germline V CDR1 and CDR2: SEHNR, FQNEAQ (reference sequence). The CDR3 is 12 residues long. CDR3 in amino acids: CTSSPTSYEQYF. The CDR3 region has the DNA TGTACCAGCAGCCCGACATCCTACGAGCAGTACTTC.

This clonotype appeared a single time. V gene TRBV20-1 combines with J gene TRBJ1-1; possible D gene TRBD1, 5 bases. Germline CDR1 and CDR2: DFQATT and SNEGSKA (reference sequence). The CDR3 runs 16 residues. The germline V and J ends were trimmed by 4 bases and 0 bases, with 18 bases remaining between them. The CDR3 DNA is TGCAGTGCTAAAGCCCCTGGAACAGGACTGAACACTGAAGCTTTCTTT. Translating it yields CSAKAPGTGLNTEAFF.

The V and J genes are TRBV12-3 or TRBV12-4 and TRBJ2-4, with D tentatively TRBD1 (6 bases). TRBJ2-7 matches the DNA end more closely, so the J call is doubtful. The CDR3 sequence is 16 residues long. The chain's CDR3 is CASSLGGPGEPYEQYF. As DNA, the CDR3 is TGTGCCAGCAGTTTAGGTGGGCCAGGGGAACCCTACGAGCAGTACTTC.

The sample holds one count of this clonotype. The chain couples TRBV20-1 to TRBJ2-1, with a tentative D call TRBD2 (6 bases). The CDR3 is 14 residues long. The V gene lost 4 bases and the J gene lost 5 bases, with 15 bases spanning the gap. Germline values: CDR1 DFQATT, CDR2 SNEGSKA (reference sequence). The CDR3 loop is CSANYGDSNNEQFF. Written as DNA, the CDR3 is TGCAGTGCTAACTACGGGGACTCGAACAATGAGCAGTTCTTC.

The rearrangement uses TRBV28 and TRBJ2-1; 10 bases agree with TRBD2. V lost 8 bases and J lost 10; bases outside the gene matches: 14. The CDR3 is 15 amino acids. CDR1 and CDR2 (germline): MDHEN, SYDVKM. The CDR3 DNA reads TGTGCCAGCGGGCCAGGGACTAGCGCCGCTCCCGAGCAGTTCTTC. As protein: CASGPGTSAAPEQFF.

CDR3 sequence reads: CAISYQRETDTQYF. The CDR3 DNA follows: TGTGCCATCAGTTACCAGCGGGAAACAGATACGCAGTATTTT. V is TRBV10-3 and J is TRBJ2-3; TRBD2 matches at 7 bases. CDR1 ENHRY and CDR2 SYGVKD come from the germline V gene. Trimming cost V 5 bases and J 3 bases; bases outside gene matches: 5. This CDR3 contains 14 residues.

Worth noting for this clonotype: A much larger clone lies one base from this, so it may be a read error. The CDR3 DNA sequence: TGTGCCAGCAACGGAAGGGGGGTCACCACAGATACGCAGTATTTT. Translating it yields CASNGRGVTTDTQYF. The J gene is TRBJ2-3, the V gene TRBV7-2; perhaps D is TRBD1 or TRBD2 (6 bases each). This CDR3 is 15 amino acids long. CDR1 is SGHTA and CDR2 is FQGNSA in the germline V gene. Trimming shortened V by 7 bases and J by 2 bases, and 16 bases separated the two germline ends.

This sequence joins TRBV27 and TRBJ1-2; D not certain. Germline CDR1 reads MNHEY; CDR2 reads SMNVEV (reference sequence). Trimming left V 0 bases short and J 8 bases short, with 10 bases between. The CDR3 runs to 13 residues. CDR3 sequence (DNA): TGTGCCAGCAGTTTATCGGAGGGTGGAGGCTACACCTTC. This translates into CASSLSEGGGYTF.

The chain couples TRBV20-1 to TRBJ2-3; D gene unclear. The CDR3 length is 15 residues. Trimming removed 0 bases at V and 8 bases at J, with 18 bases between. CDR1 is DFQATT and CDR2 is SNEGSKA in the germline V gene (reference sequence). CDR3 protein: CSARDSARQEGTQYF. The CDR3 coding sequence is TGCAGTGCTAGAGATTCGGCGAGACAAGAAGGTACGCAGTATTTT.

The V gene is TRBV5-1, the J gene TRBJ2-5, with D perhaps matching TRBD2 (5 bases). Trimming shortened V by 0 bases and J by 11 bases, and 20 bases separated the two germline ends. This CDR3 is built from 15 residues. Germline CDR1 SGHRS, CDR2 YFSETQ. The CDR3 DNA sequence: TGCGCCAGCAGCTTGGCATCGGCCCTCACGTGGGAGCAGTACTTC. Its translation is CASSLASALTWEQYF.

On this clonotype itself: Possible read error: a much larger clone is one base away. The chain combines TRBV20-1 with TRBJ2-3; no reliable D call. CDR1 DFQATT and CDR2 SNEGSKA come from the germline V gene (reference sequence). The CDR3 is 12 amino acids. With 3 bases removed from V and 4 bases from J, the gap between germline ends came to 8 bases. The CDR3 loop reads CSASRNADTQYF. The DNA of the CDR3 is TGCAGTGCTAGCAGAAACGCAGATACGCAGTATTTT.

Comments on this clonotype: Given a much more abundant clone one base away, this may be a read error. The chain joins TRBV7-9 to TRBJ2-5; 7 nucleotides match TRBD1. The CDR3 spans 14 residues. V dropped 4 bases and J dropped 11; count of bases not matched to a gene: 13. Germline V gene lookup returns CDR1 SEHNR and CDR2 FQNEAQ (reference sequence). The CDR3 DNA reads TGTGCCAGCAGCTCGGGACAGCCCGGAGATGAGCAGTACTTC. As protein: CASSSGQPGDEQYF.